Below are 12 T cell receptor beta chains sequenced from a single sample in a study of T cell responses to AZD1222 COVID-19 vaccine (dated by TCRdb to the early 2020s). Library preparation employed the immunoSEQ multiplex PCR assay. This immuneACCESS table, as held by TCRdb, lists in-frame sequences with V and J called but not all clones. Of the missing ones, under half trace to an unresolved V gene in checked studies; the others have no known cause. Within this sample are about 120,000 clones, with 88% of them counted one time only. Approximately 18% of the sample comes from the top ten. This sample's time point label indicates: baseline before first vaccination. The label giving this sample's treatment or condition can be read as: meningococcal conjugate vaccine given as trial control. The sequencing here drew on peripheral blood, taken on day 0 of MenACWY control vaccination. These receptors all stem from an adult in good health.

This chain joins TRBV9 and TRBJ2-3; 16 nucleotides match TRBD2. CDR3 length: 16 residues. Germline values: CDR1 SGDLS, CDR2 YYNGEE. Losses at the gene ends were 3 bases for V and 5 bases for J; bases not matched to a gene: 3. The CDR3 region has the DNA TGTGCCAGCAGCGCGGGACTAGCGGGAGGGGGAGATACGCAGTATTTT. It translates to CASSAGLAGGGDTQYF. Supplemented by reference TRBV9 and TRBJ2-3, the full variable domain reads DSGVTQTPKHLITATGQRVTLRCSPRSGDLSVYWYQQSLDQGLQFLIQYYNGEERAKGNILERFSAQQFPDLHSELNLSSLELGDSALYFCASSAGLAGGGDTQYFGPGTRLTVL.

In its sample, this clone was seen a few times. This sequence joins TRBV24-1 and TRBJ2-2, with 10 bases lining up with TRBD2. The CDR3 has 16 residues. Germline V gene sequence: CDR1 KGHDR, CDR2 SFDVKD. V gave up 5 bases and J gave up 5 bases; unmatched junction bases: 7. CDR3 loop: CATSAIAGGWTGELFF. In nucleotides, the CDR3 is TGTGCCACCAGTGCTATAGCGGGAGGTTGGACCGGGGAGCTGTTTTTT.

This clone was recorded once. V gene TRBV28 combines with J gene TRBJ2-1, with TRBD2 matching over 12 bases. CDR3 length equals 12 residues. Germline loops: CDR1 MDHEN, CDR2 SYDVKM. With V trimmed by 6 bases and J by 13 bases, 4 bases remained unmatched. The CDR3 sequence: CASSQTSGRQFF. The CDR3 coding sequence is TGTGCCAGCAGCCAGACTAGCGGGAGACAGTTCTTC.

As concerns this clone: One end of the junction does not line up with germline, which may come from a read error. This chain joins TRBV5-6 and TRBJ2-7; D might be TRBD1 (5 bases). The CDR3 covers 11 residues. Germline assignment: CDR1 SGHDT and CDR2 YYEEEE. The CDR3 nucleotides read TGTGCCAGCAGCTTGGAGGGGCACCCTAACTTC. As protein: CASSLEGHPNF.

This chain links TRBV11-2 with TRBJ1-4; 7 bases align to TRBD1. The CDR3 covers 15 residues. With V trimmed by 2 bases and J by 8 bases, 8 bases remained unmatched. Germline CDR1 and CDR2: SGHAT and FQNNGV. CDR3 bases: TGTGCCAGCAGCTTAACGACAGGGTGGGGAGAAAAACTGTTTTTT. Protein sequence: CASSLTTGWGEKLFF. Filled out from reference TRBV11-2 and TRBJ1-4, the complete variable domain reads EAGVAQSPRYKIIEKRQSVAFWCNPISGHATLYWYQQILGQGPKLLIQFQNNGVVDDSQLPKDRFSAERLKGVDSTLKIQPAKLEDSAVYLCASSLTTGWGEKLFFGSGTQLSVL.

V and J are TRBV2 and TRBJ2-5; D is possibly TRBD2 (7 bases). The V and J ends lost 6 bases and 1 base respectively, with 12 bases between them. This CDR3 spans 14 amino acids. The germline gives CDR1 SNHLY, CDR2 FYNNEI. The CDR3 is CASSQGGGQETQYF. The CDR3 nucleotides are TGTGCCAGCAGCCAAGGGGGGGGCCAAGAGACCCAGTACTTC.

The chain links TRBV28 to TRBJ1-2; D gene unclear. The CDR3 covers 13 residues. V was clipped by 4 bases and J by 5 bases, with 11 bases between them. CDR1 is MDHEN and CDR2 is SYDVKM in the germline V gene. CDR3 in amino acids: CASSSDSGYGYTF. CDR3 nucleotides: TGTGCCAGCAGTTCGGACTCTGGTTATGGCTACACCTTC.

This clone was found a few times. CDR3 loop: CASRGDYNQPQHF. The DNA of the CDR3 is TGTGCCAGCAGAGGGGATTACAATCAGCCCCAGCATTTT. The chain has TRBV2 and TRBJ1-5; the D gene is possibly TRBD1 (5 bases). The CDR3 contains 13 residues. V was clipped by 6 bases and J by 3 bases, with 9 bases between them. Germline V CDR1 and CDR2: SNHLY, FYNNEI. The whole variable domain, filled in from reference TRBV2 and TRBJ1-5, reads EPEVTQTPSHQVTQMGQEVILRCVPISNHLYFYWYRQILGQKVEFLVSFYNNEISEKSEIFDDQFSVERPDGSNFTLKIRSTKLEDSAMYFCASRGDYNQPQHFGDGTRLSIL.

Here the CDR3 DNA reads TGTGCCAGCAGTTCCCCCGGGACGGGGGACCACGAGCAGTACTTC. Its protein product is CASSSPGTGDHEQYF. V and J are TRBV28 and TRBJ2-7, with D tentatively TRBD2 (6 bases). V lost 4 bases and J lost 5, with 18 bases in between. From germline, CDR1 is MDHEN and CDR2 SYDVKM. The CDR3 has 15 amino acids.

The V and J genes are TRBV30 and TRBJ2-3; D gene uncertain. Germline CDR1 GTSNPN, CDR2 SVGIG (reference sequence). The V and J ends lost 1 base and 7 bases respectively, with 9 bases between them. The CDR3 has 12 residues. CDR3 residues: CAWSASQNTQYF. The CDR3 nucleotides are TGTGCCTGGAGTGCTTCGCAGAATACGCAGTATTTT.

The chain is built from TRBV5-1 and TRBJ2-1, with 9 positions matching TRBD1. V was clipped by 4 bases and J by 2 bases; unmatched bases: 7. Germline V gene lookup returns CDR1 SGHRS and CDR2 YFSETQ. The length of the CDR3 is 16 residues. CDR3 amino acids: CASSPRGQGPYNEQFF. CDR3 in DNA: TGCGCCAGCAGCCCTAGAGGACAGGGGCCCTACAATGAGCAGTTCTTC.

The V gene is TRBV2, the J gene TRBJ1-6; the D gene is possibly TRBD1 (5 bases). Trimming took 7 bases from V and 10 from J, leaving 20 bases between them. This CDR3 is 15 amino acids long. Germline assignment: CDR1 SNHLY and CDR2 FYNNEI. CDR3 sequence: CASNPRDDGRSPLHF. The CDR3 DNA reads TGTGCCAGCAACCCCCGGGACGACGGGCGGTCACCCCTCCACTTT.